This T cell receptor beta chain appears in the sequencing data of a study of lymphopenia after photon versus proton radiotherapy. This clone was observed once. Using immunoSEQ multiplex PCR, the repertoire was profiled, and TCRdb retains in-frame clones only, with some absent. The table records about 64,000 clones, approximately 90% of them present only once. This CDR3 spans 13 amino acids. Germline CDR1 reads LGHNT; CDR2 reads FRNRAP. Between the trimmed V and J ends, which lost 6 bases and 3 bases, there was a span of 12 bases. The chain couples TRBV12-5 to TRBJ2-7, with D possibly TRBD1 on 6 matching bases. The TCR originated in an elderly man with esophageal cancer. Material: peripheral blood, obtained from a patient treated with proton-based radiotherapy. The CDR3: CASGRGPVYEQYF. The CDR3 region has the DNA TGTGCTAGTGGCAGGGGACCTGTCTACGAGCAGTACTTC.